This T cell receptor (beta chain) originates from a study of T cell repertoires in cytomegalovirus infection. Broader study findings: CMV carriers with the relevant HLA were identified by cumulative public TCR beta family frequency.

From the reads, TCRdb called clonotypes with MiXCR, one entry per CDR3 protein. Found here are approximately 170,000 distinct CDR3 sequences, roughly 18% of them singletons; the top ten hold around 19%. This clonotype showed up just a few times. Its antigen is unidentified. The sequencing sample was made of CD8+ T cells from PBMCs. The TCR originated in a human donor in good health (CMV status not recorded). Some clones in this sample may be carry-over from other donors' samples.

CDR3 protein: CASGLAQSSYNEQFF. The CDR3 region has the DNA TGTGCCAGCGGGCTAGCGCAGAGCTCCTACAATGAGCAGTTCTTC. The genes are TRBV6-5 and TRBJ2-1; TRBD2 might be the D (6 bases). The germline gives CDR1 MNHEY, CDR2 SVGAGI. V was shortened by 8 bases and J by 0 bases, with 14 bases between the two germline ends. The CDR3 runs 15 residues.